The clone carrying this T cell receptor (beta chain) appeared a few times. Its specificity is not known. The sample originates from a study of CD8 T cells in ankylosing spondylitis. Study-level points and caveats: Reports of some motif variants in reactive arthritis synovial fluid and blood predate this one. Roughly 8 highly homologous variants made up a TCR beta motif, and this motif appeared characteristic of ankylosing spondylitis blood.

Quantitative molecular-barcoded 5'-RACE generated the TCR beta libraries. TCRdb analysed the 5' RACE reads with MiXCR anew, one entry per CDR3 protein. The table includes 270,000 or so distinct CDR3 sequences, about a sixth detected once. The junction had 6 bases not matched to a gene; V was cut back by 1 base and J by 4 bases. CDR3 length: 15 residues. Germline CDR1 SGHRS, CDR2 YFSETQ. The clonotype was recovered from a male donor with ankylosing spondylitis or in good health (not recorded which). This chain connects TRBV5-1 to TRBJ2-7; 9 bases align to TRBD2. The sequencing sample was made of blood, either unsorted or a sorted T cell fraction (not recorded which). The chain's CDR3 is CASSLTGTSSYEQYF. The CDR3 bases are TGCGCCAGCAGCTTGACCGGGACTAGCAGTTACGAGCAGTACTTC.